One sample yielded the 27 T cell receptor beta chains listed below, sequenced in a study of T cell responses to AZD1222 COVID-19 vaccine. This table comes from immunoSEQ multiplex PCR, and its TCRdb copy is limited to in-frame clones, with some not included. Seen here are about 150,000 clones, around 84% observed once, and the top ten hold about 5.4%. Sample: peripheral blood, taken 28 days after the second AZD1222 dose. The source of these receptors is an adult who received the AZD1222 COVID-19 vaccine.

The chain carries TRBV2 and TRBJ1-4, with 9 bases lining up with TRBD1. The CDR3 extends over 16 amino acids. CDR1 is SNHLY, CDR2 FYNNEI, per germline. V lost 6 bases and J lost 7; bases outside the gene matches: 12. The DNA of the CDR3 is TGTGCCAGCAGCGTCCCGGGACAGGGTTGGGCTGAAAAACTGTTTTTT. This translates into CASSVPGQGWAEKLFF.

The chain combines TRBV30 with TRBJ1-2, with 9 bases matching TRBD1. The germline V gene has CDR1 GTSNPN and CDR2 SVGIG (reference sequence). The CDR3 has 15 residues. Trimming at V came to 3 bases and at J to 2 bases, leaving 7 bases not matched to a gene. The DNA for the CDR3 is TGTGCCTGGAGACGAACCGGGACAGGGAACTATGGCTACACCTTC. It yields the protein CAWRRTGTGNYGYTF.

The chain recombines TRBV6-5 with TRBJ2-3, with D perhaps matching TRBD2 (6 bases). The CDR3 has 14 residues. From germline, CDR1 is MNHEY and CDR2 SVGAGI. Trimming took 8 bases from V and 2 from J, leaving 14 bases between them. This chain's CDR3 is CASVYSGVTDTQYF. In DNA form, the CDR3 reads TGTGCCAGCGTATATAGCGGAGTCACAGATACGCAGTATTTT.

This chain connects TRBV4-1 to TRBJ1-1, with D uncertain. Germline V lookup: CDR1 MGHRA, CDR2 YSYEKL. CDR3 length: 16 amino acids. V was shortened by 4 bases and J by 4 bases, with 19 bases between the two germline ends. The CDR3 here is CASSPTRWVRGTEAFF. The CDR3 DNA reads TGCGCCAGCAGCCCTACAAGGTGGGTGCGGGGCACTGAAGCTTTCTTT.

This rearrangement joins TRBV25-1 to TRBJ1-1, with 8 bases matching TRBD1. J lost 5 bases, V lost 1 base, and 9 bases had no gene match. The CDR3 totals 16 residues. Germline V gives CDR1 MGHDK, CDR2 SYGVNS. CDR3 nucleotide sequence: TGTGCCAGCAGTGAATTCAGCTCAGGGGGCCGGACTGAAGCTTTCTTT. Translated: CASSEFSSGGRTEAFF.

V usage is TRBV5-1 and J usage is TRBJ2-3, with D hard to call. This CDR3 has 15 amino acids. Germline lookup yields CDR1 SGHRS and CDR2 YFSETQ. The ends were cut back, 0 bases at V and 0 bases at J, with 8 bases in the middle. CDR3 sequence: CASSLEGASTDTQYF. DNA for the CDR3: TGCGCCAGCAGCTTGGAGGGTGCAAGCACAGATACGCAGTATTTT.

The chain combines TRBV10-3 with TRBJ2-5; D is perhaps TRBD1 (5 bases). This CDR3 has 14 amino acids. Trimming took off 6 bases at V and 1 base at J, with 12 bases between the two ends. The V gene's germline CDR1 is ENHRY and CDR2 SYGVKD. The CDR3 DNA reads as TGTGCCATCAGAGACAGCACGCTCCAAGAGACCCAGTACTTC. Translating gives CAIRDSTLQETQYF.

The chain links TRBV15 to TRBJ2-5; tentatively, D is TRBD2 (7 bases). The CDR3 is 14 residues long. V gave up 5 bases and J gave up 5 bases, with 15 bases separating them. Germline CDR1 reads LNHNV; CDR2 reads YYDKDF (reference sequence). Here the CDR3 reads CATSRRGGWETQYF. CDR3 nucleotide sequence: TGTGCCACCAGCCGCAGGGGAGGGTGGGAGACCCAGTACTTC.

CDR3 nucleotides: TGTGCCAGCAGCCCCCCGGGTACAGGGAGATCCTATAATTCACCCCTCCACTTT. Encoded protein: CASSPPGTGRSYNSPLHF. The chain combines TRBV14 with TRBJ1-6; possible D gene TRBD1, 6 bases. The CDR3 extends over 18 amino acids. The germline V gene encodes CDR1 SGHDN and CDR2 FVKESK. Trimming shortened V by 4 bases and J by 1 base, and 17 bases separated the two germline ends. The full variable domain, completed using reference TRBV14 and TRBJ1-6, is EAGVTQFPSHSVIEKGQTVTLRCDPISGHDNLYWYRRVMGKEIKFLLHFVKESKQDESGMPNNRFLAERTGGTYSTLKVQPAELEDSGVYFCASSPPGTGRSYNSPLHFGNGTRLTVT.

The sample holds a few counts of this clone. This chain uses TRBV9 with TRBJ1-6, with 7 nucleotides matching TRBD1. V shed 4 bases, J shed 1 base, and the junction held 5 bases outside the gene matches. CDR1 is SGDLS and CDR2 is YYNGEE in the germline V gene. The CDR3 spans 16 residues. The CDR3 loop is CASSTRDSSYNSPLHF. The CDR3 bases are TGTGCCAGCAGCACTCGGGACAGTTCCTATAATTCACCCCTCCACTTT.

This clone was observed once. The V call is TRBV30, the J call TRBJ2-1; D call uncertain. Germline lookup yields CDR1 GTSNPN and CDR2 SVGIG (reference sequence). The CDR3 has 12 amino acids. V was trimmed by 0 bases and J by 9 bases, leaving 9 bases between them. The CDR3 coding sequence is TGTGCCTGGAGTGTAAATGGCGGTGAGCAGTTCTTC. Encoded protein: CAWSVNGGEQFF.

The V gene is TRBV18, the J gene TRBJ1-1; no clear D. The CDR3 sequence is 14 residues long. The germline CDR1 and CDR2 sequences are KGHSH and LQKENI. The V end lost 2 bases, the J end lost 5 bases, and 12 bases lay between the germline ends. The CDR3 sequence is CASSPTPLETEAFF. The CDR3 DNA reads TGTGCCAGCTCACCAACGCCCCTGGAGACTGAAGCTTTCTTT. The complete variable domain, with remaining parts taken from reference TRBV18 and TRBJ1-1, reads NAGVMQNPRHLVRRRGQEARLRCSPMKGHSHVYWYRQLPEEGLKFMVYLQKENIIDESGMPKERFSAEFPKEGPSILRIQQVVRGDSAAYFCASSPTPLETEAFFGQGTRLTVV.

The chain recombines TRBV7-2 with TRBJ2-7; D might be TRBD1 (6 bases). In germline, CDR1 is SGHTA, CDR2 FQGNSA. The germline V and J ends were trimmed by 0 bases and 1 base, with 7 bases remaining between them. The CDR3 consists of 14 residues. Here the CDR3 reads CASSLARGSYEQYF. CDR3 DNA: TGTGCCAGCAGCTTAGCCAGGGGTTCCTACGAGCAGTACTTC. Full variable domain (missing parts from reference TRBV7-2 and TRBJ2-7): GAGVSQSPSNKVTEKGKDVELRCDPISGHTALYWYRQSLGQGLEFLIYFQGNSAPDKSGLPSDRFSAERTGGSVSTLTIQRTQQEDSAVYLCASSLARGSYEQYFGPGTRLTVT.

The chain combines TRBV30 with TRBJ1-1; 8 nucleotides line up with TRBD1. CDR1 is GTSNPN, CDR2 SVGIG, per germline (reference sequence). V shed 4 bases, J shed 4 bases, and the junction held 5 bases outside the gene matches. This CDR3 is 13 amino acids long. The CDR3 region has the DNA TGTGCCTGGACAGGGGGCAATCCCACTGAAGCTTTCTTT. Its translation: CAWTGGNPTEAFF.

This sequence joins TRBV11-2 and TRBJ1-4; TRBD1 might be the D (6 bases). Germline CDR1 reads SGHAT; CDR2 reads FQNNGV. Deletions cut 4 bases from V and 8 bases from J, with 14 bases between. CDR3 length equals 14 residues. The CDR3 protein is CASSSGQIAEKLFF. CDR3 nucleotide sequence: TGTGCCAGCAGCTCGGGACAAATTGCGGAAAAACTGTTTTTT. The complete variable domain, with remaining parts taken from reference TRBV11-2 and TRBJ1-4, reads EAGVAQSPRYKIIEKRQSVAFWCNPISGHATLYWYQQILGQGPKLLIQFQNNGVVDDSQLPKDRFSAERLKGVDSTLKIQPAKLEDSAVYLCASSSGQIAEKLFFGSGTQLSVL.

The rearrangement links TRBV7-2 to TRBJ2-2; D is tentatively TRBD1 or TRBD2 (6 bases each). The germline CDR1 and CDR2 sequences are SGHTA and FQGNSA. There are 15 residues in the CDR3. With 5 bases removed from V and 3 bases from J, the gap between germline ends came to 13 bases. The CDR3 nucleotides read TGTGCCAGCAGCAAGGGGGACTTCTACACCGGGGAGCTGTTTTTT. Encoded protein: CASSKGDFYTGELFF.

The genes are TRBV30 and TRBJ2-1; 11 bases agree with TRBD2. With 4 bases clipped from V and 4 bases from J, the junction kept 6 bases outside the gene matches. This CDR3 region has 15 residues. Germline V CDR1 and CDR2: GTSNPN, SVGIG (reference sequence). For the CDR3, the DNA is TGTGCCTGGACCGACGGGACTAGCGGTTACAATGAGCAGTTCTTC. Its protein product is CAWTDGTSGYNEQFF.

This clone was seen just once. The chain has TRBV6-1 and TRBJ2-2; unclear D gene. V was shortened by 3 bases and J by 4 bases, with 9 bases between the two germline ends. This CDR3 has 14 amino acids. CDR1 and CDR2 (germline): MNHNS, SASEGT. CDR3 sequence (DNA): TGTGCCAGCAGTGAGTTGTCGGGCACCGGGGAGCTGTTTTTT. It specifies CASSELSGTGELFF.

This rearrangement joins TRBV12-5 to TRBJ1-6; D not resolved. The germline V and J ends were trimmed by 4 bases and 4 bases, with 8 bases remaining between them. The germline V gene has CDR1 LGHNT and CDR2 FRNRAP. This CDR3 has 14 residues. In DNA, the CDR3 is TGTGCTAGTGGTTGGAAGGGATATAATTCACCCCTCCACTTT. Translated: CASGWKGYNSPLHF.

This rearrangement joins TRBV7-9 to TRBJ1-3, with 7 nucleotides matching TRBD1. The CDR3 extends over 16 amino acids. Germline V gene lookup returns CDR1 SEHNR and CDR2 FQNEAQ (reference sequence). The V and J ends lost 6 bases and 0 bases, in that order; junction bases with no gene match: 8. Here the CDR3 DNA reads TGTGCCAGCAGTCCACGGACAGGCTTCTCTGGAAACACCATATATTTT. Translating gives CASSPRTGFSGNTIYF.

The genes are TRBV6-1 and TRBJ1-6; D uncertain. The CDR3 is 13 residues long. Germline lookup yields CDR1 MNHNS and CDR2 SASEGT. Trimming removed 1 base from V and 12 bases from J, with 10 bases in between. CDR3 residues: CASSEVSRGPLHF. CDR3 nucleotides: TGTGCCAGCAGTGAAGTATCCCGGGGACCCCTCCACTTT.

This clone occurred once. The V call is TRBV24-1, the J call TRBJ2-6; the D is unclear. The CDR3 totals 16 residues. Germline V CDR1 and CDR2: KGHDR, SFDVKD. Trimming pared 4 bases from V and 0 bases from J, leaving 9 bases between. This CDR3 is CATSDPSSSGANVLTF. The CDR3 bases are TGTGCCACCAGTGACCCCAGTAGCTCTGGGGCCAACGTCCTGACTTTC.

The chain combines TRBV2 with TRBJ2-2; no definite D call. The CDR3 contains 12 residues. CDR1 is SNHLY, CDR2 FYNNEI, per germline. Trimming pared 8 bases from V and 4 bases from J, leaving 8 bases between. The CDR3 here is CASQRTTGELFF. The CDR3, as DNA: TGTGCCAGCCAGCGAACCACCGGGGAGCTGTTTTTT. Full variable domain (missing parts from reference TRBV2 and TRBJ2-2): EPEVTQTPSHQVTQMGQEVILRCVPISNHLYFYWYRQILGQKVEFLVSFYNNEISEKSEIFDDQFSVERPDGSNFTLKIRSTKLEDSAMYFCASQRTTGELFFGEGSRLTVL.

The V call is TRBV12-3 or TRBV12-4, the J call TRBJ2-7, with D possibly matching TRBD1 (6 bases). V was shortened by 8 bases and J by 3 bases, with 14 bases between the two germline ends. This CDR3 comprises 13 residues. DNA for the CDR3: TGTGCCAGCCGGCCAGGGGTTCTCTACGAGCAGTACTTC. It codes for CASRPGVLYEQYF.

The CDR3 reads CASSPPDRNTEAFF. The CDR3 DNA reads as TGTGCCAGCAGCCCCCCTGACAGAAACACTGAAGCTTTCTTT. This sequence joins TRBV11-2 and TRBJ1-1, with a tentative D call TRBD1 (5 bases). The V gene's germline CDR1 is SGHAT and CDR2 FQNNGV. The CDR3 runs 14 residues. Trimming left V 5 bases short and J 2 bases short, with 12 bases between. Combining the CDR3 with reference TRBV11-2 and TRBJ1-1 gives the whole variable domain EAGVAQSPRYKIIEKRQSVAFWCNPISGHATLYWYQQILGQGPKLLIQFQNNGVVDDSQLPKDRFSAERLKGVDSTLKIQPAKLEDSAVYLCASSPPDRNTEAFFGQGTRLTVV.

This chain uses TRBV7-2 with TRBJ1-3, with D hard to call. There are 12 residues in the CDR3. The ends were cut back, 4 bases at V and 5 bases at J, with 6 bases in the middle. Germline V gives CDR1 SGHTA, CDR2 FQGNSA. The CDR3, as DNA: TGTGCCAGCAGCTCATCCAGAAACACCATATATTTT. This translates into CASSSSRNTIYF.

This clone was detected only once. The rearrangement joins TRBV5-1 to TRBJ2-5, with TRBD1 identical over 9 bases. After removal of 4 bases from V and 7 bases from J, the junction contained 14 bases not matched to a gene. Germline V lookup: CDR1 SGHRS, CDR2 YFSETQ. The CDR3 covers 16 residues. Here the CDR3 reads CASSDPGTGSGRTQYF. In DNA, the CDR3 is TGCGCCAGCAGCGACCCGGGGACAGGGTCGGGACGGACCCAGTACTTC.